Many counts were recorded for the clone carrying this TCR beta chain. What it binds is unknown. This entry is derived from a study of human T cells and chemical hapten exposure. Study context: Diphenylcyclopropenone, dosed weekly to the scalp, was given to patients throughout the approximately 23-week study. Patients having alopecia areata, totalis or universalis were mostly female.

The V end lost 10 bases, the J end lost 1 base, and 19 bases lay between the germline ends. CDR3 length: 15 amino acids. One entry per CDR3 protein, called by TCRdb with MiXCR from the RACE reads. The sample includes about 380,000 distinct CDR3 sequences, approximately 5% of them seen just once. Time point noted: pre-sensitization, week 0. Treatment in this sample: therapeutic diphenylcyclopropenone sensitization with weekly scalp DPC. Study-level points and caveats: With DPC sensitization, TCRs exceeding 1 in 1000 frequency showed no change.

The sequence was obtained from a woman aged 45-65 years with alopecia areata. Some clones in this sample may be carry-over from other donors' samples. The V call is TRBV12-3 or TRBV12-4, the J call TRBJ1-2; tentatively, D is TRBD1 (6 bases). The material sequenced was whole blood, taken in connection with sensitization to the hapten diphenylcyclopropenone (DPC). This CDR3 reads CATIIVDSYNYGYTF. The CDR3 DNA reads TGTGCCACCATTATAGTGGACAGCTATAACTATGGCTACACCTTC.